The 9 T cell receptor beta chains below were found in one sample sequenced in a study of blood T cell repertoires in COVID-19 (dated by TCRdb to 2019 to 2021). The receptor library was made with the immunoSEQ multiplex PCR assay. TCRdb took this table from immuneACCESS and kept in-frame rearrangements with V and J called. Such tables lack part of the clones; where checked against another copy, unresolved V genes explain under half of the gap, and the rest is unexplained. This sample lists 200,000 to 300,000 clones; 88% were detected once. Roughly 1.2% of the sample is in the top ten clones. Sequenced: PBMCs or T cells enriched from blood (not recorded which). These TCRs come from a woman aged 40 to 49 with acute COVID-19.

The chain employs TRBV20-1 and TRBJ2-3; no definite D call. The CDR3 covers 13 residues. V lost 3 bases and J 4 bases, leaving 11 bases between the germline ends. Germline assignment: CDR1 DFQATT and CDR2 SNEGSKA (reference sequence). CDR3 sequence reads: CSASFPRADTQYF. The CDR3 region has the DNA TGCAGTGCTAGTTTCCCCCGGGCAGATACGCAGTATTTT.

The chain links TRBV1 to TRBJ1-3. TRBV1 is a known pseudogene. CDR3 length equals 16 residues. CDR3 in amino acids: CTSSEGSAYSGNTIYF. CDR3 DNA: TGCACCAGCAGTGAGGGAAGCGCCTACTCTGGAAACACCATATATTTT.

The gene calls are TRBV5-4 and TRBJ2-5; no definite D call. This CDR3 contains 14 residues. V was shortened by 5 bases and J by 5 bases, with 16 bases between the two germline ends. Germline values: CDR1 SGHNT, CDR2 YYREEE (reference sequence). In DNA, the CDR3 is TGTGCCAGCAGGGAGTTCGAGGCAGAGGAGACCCAGTACTTC. Protein sequence: CASREFEAEETQYF.

The chain recombines TRBV18 with TRBJ1-6; 8 nucleotides align to TRBD1. V lost 5 bases and J lost 0; bases outside the gene matches: 6. Per germline, CDR1 KGHSH and CDR2 LQKENI. CDR3 length: 17 amino acids. CDR3 amino acids: CASSSTGGNSYNSPLHF. The CDR3 DNA is TGTGCCAGCTCAAGCACAGGGGGGAACTCCTATAATTCACCCCTCCACTTT.

This chain connects TRBV5-1 to TRBJ2-7; no firm D call. This CDR3 is 15 amino acids long. V was shortened by 4 bases and J by 4 bases, with 18 bases between the two germline ends. The V gene's germline CDR1 is SGHRS and CDR2 YFSETQ. The CDR3 region has the DNA TGCGCCAGCAGCCACATAGACCGGGTCGCGTACGAGCAGTACTTC. This codes for CASSHIDRVAYEQYF.

V usage is TRBV19 and J usage is TRBJ2-1, with 9 positions matching TRBD2. CDR3 length equals 19 residues. Germline V CDR1 and CDR2: LNHDA, SQIVND (reference sequence). V was pared by 6 bases and J by 4 bases, with 19 bases of the junction left unmatched. This CDR3 reads CASSRNRLAGTLQYNEQFF. CDR3 nucleotide sequence: TGTGCCAGTAGCCGTAATCGGCTAGCGGGAACCTTACAGTACAATGAGCAGTTCTTC.

The V call is TRBV28, the J call TRBJ2-7, with 7 positions matching TRBD1. V shed 5 bases, J shed 4 bases, and the junction held 20 bases outside the gene matches. The germline gives CDR1 MDHEN, CDR2 SYDVKM. This CDR3 is 18 amino acids long. CDR3: CASSPYWGQTKGTYEQYF. The CDR3 DNA follows: TGTGCCAGCAGTCCATATTGGGGACAGACGAAAGGAACGTACGAGCAGTACTTC. Variable domain in full (rest from reference TRBV28 and TRBJ2-7): DVKVTQSSRYLVKRTGEKVFLECVQDMDHENMFWYRQDPGLGLRLIYFSYDVKMKEKGDIPEGYSVSREKKERFSLILESASTNQTSMYLCASSPYWGQTKGTYEQYFGPGTRLTVT.

The chain uses TRBV7-9 and TRBJ1-2, with TRBD1 matching over 9 bases. CDR3 length: 16 amino acids. The germline CDR1 and CDR2 sequences are SEHNR and FQNEAQ (reference sequence). Unmatched junction bases numbered 9, after V lost 4 bases and J lost 3 bases. Here the CDR3 reads CASSSSGQGMDYGYTF. DNA of the CDR3: TGTGCCAGCAGCTCCTCAGGACAGGGGATGGACTATGGCTACACCTTC.

The V call is TRBV30, the J call TRBJ2-5; a possible D gene is TRBD2 (5 bases). Trimming took off 8 bases at V and 5 bases at J, with 12 bases between the two ends. This CDR3 region has 11 residues. Germline V gene data show CDR1 as GTSNPN and CDR2 as SVGIG (reference sequence). The CDR3 region is CALGGRETQYF. The DNA of the CDR3 is TGTGCCCTCGGCGGGCGGGAGACCCAGTACTTC. Supplemented by reference TRBV30 and TRBJ2-5, the full variable domain reads SQTIHQWPATLVQPVGSPLSLECTVEGTSNPNLYWYRQAAGRGLQLLFYSVGIGQISSEVPQNLSASRPQDRQFILSSKKLLLSDSGFYLCALGGRETQYFGPGTRLLVL.